The entry that follows covers one T cell receptor beta chain sequence. In the authors' workflow: Reference gene primer amplification gave nucleated cell count estimates. Assay: immunoSEQ multiplex PCR; the TCRdb copy retains only in-frame clones and omits some. That table gives V, J and clone size, and the DNA gave D and trimming. The table lists some 200,000 clones, approximately 80% of them singletons. Assignments of participants to cohorts depended upon their own reported clinical history. The sample belongs to a study of blood T cell repertoires in COVID-19. V lost 1 base and J lost 1, with 10 bases in between. The CDR3 extends over 15 amino acids. The germline CDR1 and CDR2 sequences are SEHNR and FQNEAQ (reference sequence).

The receptor was derived from a woman in her thirties or forties with acute COVID-19. Input material: PBMCs or T cells enriched from blood (not recorded which). The chain joins TRBV7-9 to TRBJ1-1; no clear D. CDR3 amino acids: CASSLEDPGNTEAFF. CDR3 nucleotide sequence: TGTGCCAGCAGCTTAGAAGACCCGGGGAACACTGAAGCTTTCTTT.